Below are 4 T cell receptor beta chains sequenced from a single sample in a study of shared clonotypes between healthy human individuals. Some clones are missing from TCRdb's copy, which holds only in-frame ones; the method was immunoSEQ multiplex PCR. The sample lists more than 2 million clones, about 94% occurring once. Sequenced input: naive CD4+ T cells sorted from blood. Subset defined: CD45RA+ positively selected. The receptor source for this set is a young man in good health.

This clone was counted a single time. V gene TRBV5-1 combines with J gene TRBJ1-2, with 7 bases lining up with TRBD1. The J segment lost 7 bases and the V segment lost 4 bases, leaving 10 bases of the junction unmatched. Germline values: CDR1 SGHRS, CDR2 YFSETQ. This CDR3 has 14 amino acids. The CDR3 reads CASSSLRQGGGYTF. In DNA, the CDR3 is TGCGCCAGCAGCAGCCTAAGACAGGGTGGTGGCTACACCTTC.

V gene TRBV18 combines with J gene TRBJ2-5, with D possibly being TRBD2 (6 bases). In germline, CDR1 is KGHSH, CDR2 LQKENI. CDR3 length equals 13 residues. Trimming took off 6 bases at V and 4 bases at J, with 12 bases between the two ends. CDR3 sequence reads: CASSSGLRETQYF. CDR3 bases: TGTGCCAGCTCCTCGGGACTGCGAGAGACCCAGTACTTC.

The sample holds one count of this clone. In nucleotides, the CDR3 is TGTGCCAGCAGCGTAGGTGGAGGGTCTGCAACTAATGAAAAACTGTTTTTT. Protein: CASSVGGGSATNEKLFF. The rearrangement joins TRBV9 to TRBJ1-4, with D unresolved. Germline V gene data show CDR1 as SGDLS and CDR2 as YYNGEE. The V end was cut by 0 bases, the J end by 0 bases, with 12 bases between. The CDR3 totals 17 residues.

The J gene is TRBJ1-4, the V gene TRBV18; D is undetermined. Germline-derived CDR1 and CDR2 are KGHSH and LQKENI. The V and J ends lost 5 bases and 7 bases respectively, with 8 bases between them. CDR3 size: 12 residues. The CDR3 loop reads CASSSSSEKLFF. CDR3 nucleotide sequence: TGTGCCAGCTCATCTTCGTCTGAAAAACTGTTTTTT.